Following are 7 T cell receptor beta chains from one sample sequenced in a study of pediatric ulcerative colitis. The rectum was sampled with one to two pinch biopsies at colonoscopy. Measured with immunoSEQ multiplex PCR; TCRdb has only the in-frame clones, and not every one. Counted here are about 24,000 clones, over 65% occurring once; the ten biggest clones make up approximately 8%. Sequencing used gut tissue. The receptors stem from a boy younger than 18 with severe ulcerative colitis.

To note about this clone: One end of the junction varies from germline; a read error may be responsible. The chain uses TRBV7-7 and TRBJ2-3; D gene uncertain. The V gene's germline CDR1 is SSHAT and CDR2 FNYEAQ (reference sequence). This CDR3 has 14 amino acids. In DNA, the CDR3 is TGTGCTAGCAGCTCGTTCGTAGGTGCAGATACGCAGTATTTT. Translation gives CASSSFVGADTQYF. Full variable domain (remainder filled in from reference TRBV7-7 and TRBJ2-3): GAGVSQSPRYKVTKRGQDVTLRCDPISSHATLYWYQQALGQGPEFLTYFNYEAQPDKSGLPSDRFSAERPEGSISTLTIQRTEQRDSAMYRCASSSFVGADTQYFGPGTRLTVL.

This clone was counted a few times. The chain recombines TRBV2 with TRBJ2-5; a possible D gene is TRBD1 (6 bases). Deletions cut 8 bases from V and 2 bases from J, with 15 bases between. This CDR3 is 14 amino acids long. The germline V gene has CDR1 SNHLY and CDR2 FYNNEI. CDR3 amino acids: CASGGAGRQETQYF. For the CDR3, the DNA is TGTGCCAGCGGGGGCGCCGGGCGGCAAGAGACCCAGTACTTC. Together with reference TRBV2 and TRBJ2-5, the CDR3 gives the full variable domain: EPEVTQTPSHQVTQMGQEVILRCVPISNHLYFYWYRQILGQKVEFLVSFYNNEISEKSEIFDDQFSVERPDGSNFTLKIRSTKLEDSAMYFCASGGAGRQETQYFGPGTRLLVL.

This rearrangement joins TRBV5-4 to TRBJ2-3; 9 nucleotides line up with TRBD2. After removal of 4 bases from V and 0 bases from J, the junction contained 9 bases not matched to a gene. This CDR3 comprises 17 residues. Germline assignment: CDR1 SGHNT and CDR2 YYREEE (reference sequence). CDR3 sequence: CASSKKAGGISTDTQYF. CDR3 nucleotides: TGTGCCAGCAGCAAAAAAGCGGGAGGCATTAGCACAGATACGCAGTATTTT. Looking up the rest from reference TRBV5-4 and TRBJ2-3 gives the full variable domain: ETGVTQSPTHLIKTRGQQVTLRCSSQSGHNTVSWYQQALGQGPQFIFQYYREEENGRGNFPPRFSGLQFPNYSSELNVNALELDDSALYLCASSKKAGGISTDTQYFGPGTRLTVL.

The chain uses TRBV7-9 and TRBJ2-1, with 13 bases fitting TRBD2. The germline V gene has CDR1 SEHNR and CDR2 FQNEAQ (reference sequence). Germline trimming cut 3 bases from V and 0 bases from J; bases unmatched to any gene: 2. This CDR3 comprises 17 residues. CDR3 region: CASSLGTSGNSYNEQFF. The CDR3 region has the DNA TGTGCCAGCAGCTTGGGGACTAGCGGGAACTCCTACAATGAGCAGTTCTTC.

The chain is built from TRBV11-2 and TRBJ2-3; the match to TRBD2 covers 7 bases. Germline values: CDR1 SGHAT, CDR2 FQNNGV. V shed 6 bases and J 4 bases; nucleotides not matched to a gene: 10. CDR3 length: 15 residues. The CDR3 is CASRQSGNGADTQYF. In DNA form, the CDR3 reads TGTGCCAGCAGACAAAGCGGGAATGGGGCAGATACGCAGTATTTT.

The chain carries TRBV19 and TRBJ1-3; possible D gene TRBD1, 5 bases. CDR1 is LNHDA, CDR2 SQIVND, per germline (reference sequence). Deletions cut 4 bases from V and 4 bases from J, with 11 bases between. This CDR3 spans 14 amino acids. CDR3 nucleotide sequence: TGTGCCAGTAGTACTGGGGGACTGGGAAACACCATATATTTT. It specifies CASSTGGLGNTIYF.

This clone occurred once. V gene TRBV27 combines with J gene TRBJ2-7, with 11 positions matching TRBD2. Germline loops: CDR1 MNHEY, CDR2 SMNVEV (reference sequence). The CDR3 runs to 14 residues. V lost 3 bases and J lost 3; bases outside the gene matches: 1. DNA for the CDR3: TGTGCCAGCAGTTTTAGCGGGGGGGGCTACGAGCAGTACTTC. Residues: CASSFSGGGYEQYF.